There are a few counts of the clone carrying this T cell receptor beta chain. The source of the sample is a study of blood T cell repertoires in COVID-19. About the study: Sources were T cells, B-cell-depleted T cells, or PBMCs; the material itself was cDNA or gDNA.

V was cut by 9 bases and J by 3 bases, with 13 bases left in between. The CDR3 has 13 residues. The germline CDR1 and CDR2 sequences are KGHDR and SFDVKD. Source study methods: Using reference gene primer amplification, nucleated cell counts were estimated. The assay was immunoSEQ multiplex PCR, and TCRdb's table has in-frame clones only and misses some. V, J and clone size are taken as reported in that table, and D and trimming were inferred from the DNA itself. The sample carries 250,000 or so clones, roughly 80% recorded once. The sequence derives from a man aged 50 to 59 who had recovered from COVID-19. Sequencing was performed on PBMCs or T cells enriched from blood (not recorded which). The chain carries TRBV24-1 and TRBJ1-2; possibly TRBD1 for D (5 bases). Here the CDR3 reads CATARGAYYGYTF. The CDR3 nucleotides read TGTGCCACCGCTCGCGGGGCCTACTATGGCTACACCTTC.